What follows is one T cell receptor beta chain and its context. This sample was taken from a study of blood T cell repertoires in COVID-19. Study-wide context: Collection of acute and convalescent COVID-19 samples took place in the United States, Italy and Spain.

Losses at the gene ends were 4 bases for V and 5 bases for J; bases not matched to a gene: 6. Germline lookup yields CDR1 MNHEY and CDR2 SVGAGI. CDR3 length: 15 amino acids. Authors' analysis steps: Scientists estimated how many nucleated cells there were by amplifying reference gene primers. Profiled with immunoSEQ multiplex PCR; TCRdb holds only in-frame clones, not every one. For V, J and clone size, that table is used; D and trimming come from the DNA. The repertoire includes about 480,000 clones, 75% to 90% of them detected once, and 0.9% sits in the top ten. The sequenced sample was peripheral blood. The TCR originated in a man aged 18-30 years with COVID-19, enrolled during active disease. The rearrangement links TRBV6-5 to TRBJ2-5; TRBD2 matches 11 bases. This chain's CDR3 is CASSSSGRKSETQYF. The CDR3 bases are TGTGCCAGCAGTTCTAGCGGGAGGAAATCGGAGACCCAGTACTTC.